A single sample gave rise to the 10 T cell receptor beta chains below, sequenced in a study of blood T cell repertoires in COVID-19. This table comes from immunoSEQ multiplex PCR, and its TCRdb copy is limited to in-frame clones, with some not included. This sample yields roughly 250,000 clones, of which roughly 93% are seen a single time; 2.3% belongs to the top ten. Sequenced material: PBMCs or T cells enriched from blood (not recorded which). The origin of the receptors is a woman between 35 and 50 years old with acute COVID-19.

The rearrangement joins TRBV3-1 (or the pseudogene TRBV3-2) to TRBJ1-5; D perhaps matches TRBD1 (5 bases). The CDR3 is 15 residues long. The V gene lost 0 bases and the J gene lost 5 bases, with 11 bases spanning the gap. Germline CDR1 is LGHDT and CDR2 is YNNKEL (reference sequence). CDR3 coding DNA: TGTGCCAGCAGCCAAGATAAAAGGGGATATCAGCCCCAGCATTTT. The encoded protein is CASSQDKRGYQPQHF.

The chain recombines TRBV29-1 with TRBJ2-1; 9 bases agree with TRBD1. There are 13 residues in the CDR3. CDR1 SQVTM and CDR2 ANQGSEA come from the germline V gene. J gave up 7 bases and V 5 bases, and 6 bases lay outside the gene matches. The CDR3 spells CSVLGQGKNEQFF. Here the CDR3 DNA reads TGCAGCGTTTTGGGACAGGGCAAAAATGAGCAGTTCTTC.

This clone was detected only once. The V call is TRBV19, the J call TRBJ2-7, with 8 nucleotides matching TRBD2. Losses at the gene ends were 3 bases for V and 1 base for J; bases not matched to a gene: 5. The CDR3 length is 15 residues. Per germline, CDR1 LNHDA and CDR2 SQIVND (reference sequence). This CDR3 is CASSITAGVSYEQYF. The DNA of the CDR3 is TGTGCCAGTAGTATCACAGCGGGAGTGTCCTACGAGCAGTACTTC. The full variable domain, rest sourced from reference TRBV19 and TRBJ2-7, is DGGITQSPKYLFRKEGQNVTLSCEQNLNHDAMYWYRQDPGQGLRLIYYSQIVNDFQKGDIAEGYSVSREKKESFPLTVTSAQKNPTAFYLCASSITAGVSYEQYFGPGTRLTVT.

Here the CDR3 reads CASSSYYQPQHF. The DNA for the CDR3 is TGTGCCAGCAGTTCGTATTATCAGCCCCAGCATTTT. The chain employs TRBV28 and TRBJ1-5; D ambiguous. The CDR3 contains 12 residues. V was cut by 4 bases and J by 5 bases, with 6 bases left in between. Looked up from germline, CDR1 is MDHEN and CDR2 is SYDVKM.

This sequence joins TRBV3-1 (or the pseudogene TRBV3-2) and TRBJ2-7, with a tentative D call TRBD1 (6 bases). V was pared by 8 bases and J by 2 bases, with 19 bases between. CDR1 is LGHDT, CDR2 YNNKEL, per germline (reference sequence). CDR3 size: 15 residues. This CDR3 reads CASALGAGSTYEQYF. The DNA of the CDR3 is TGTGCCAGCGCCCTGGGGGCAGGAAGTACCTACGAGCAGTACTTC.

The V gene is TRBV18, the J gene TRBJ2-7; 7 bases line up with TRBD2. CDR1 is KGHSH and CDR2 is LQKENI in the germline V gene. The CDR3 totals 13 residues. V lost 6 bases, J lost 1 base, and 3 bases stayed unmatched. CDR3 nucleotides: TGTGCCAGCTCGGCTAGCGGATCCTACGAGCAGTACTTC. Amino acid sequence: CASSASGSYEQYF.

A note on this clone: This sample also contains other DNA sequences that code for the same CDR3. The chain has TRBV27 and TRBJ1-5, with a weak D call TRBD1 (6 bases). Germline V lookup: CDR1 MNHEY, CDR2 SMNVEV (reference sequence). This CDR3 comprises 15 residues. Trimming stripped 0 bases from V and 3 bases from J, with 9 bases between. The CDR3 DNA sequence: TGTGCCAGCAGTTTATCGGCAGGGGTCAATCAGCCCCAGCATTTT. Its translation: CASSLSAGVNQPQHF.

DNA for the CDR3: TGTGCCAGCAGCCAAGACACCACAGGGGGAGAGGGCTACACCTTC. Translated, it gives CASSQDTTGGEGYTF. This rearrangement joins TRBV4-2 to TRBJ1-2, with TRBD1 identical over 8 bases. Germline V gives CDR1 LGHNA, CDR2 YNFKEQ. The CDR3 has 15 amino acids. The ends lost 0 bases at V and 8 bases at J; junction bases unmatched: 8.

The CDR3: CASTIDRGIREQYF. CDR3 coding DNA: TGTGCCAGCACGATCGACAGGGGGATTAGGGAGCAGTACTTC. This sequence joins TRBV18 and TRBJ2-7; TRBD1 aligns across 9 bases. The CDR3 is 14 residues long. The V gene end was trimmed by 8 bases and the J gene end by 7 bases; junction bases not matched to a gene: 12. CDR1 is KGHSH, CDR2 LQKENI, per germline. The variable domain in full, completed from reference TRBV18 and TRBJ2-7, reads NAGVMQNPRHLVRRRGQEARLRCSPMKGHSHVYWYRQLPEEGLKFMVYLQKENIIDESGMPKERFSAEFPKEGPSILRIQQVVRGDSAAYFCASTIDRGIREQYFGPGTRLTVT.

This rearrangement joins TRBV29-1 to TRBJ2-3; TRBD2 matches 8 bases. Germline assignment: CDR1 SQVTM and CDR2 ANQGSEA. This CDR3 is built from 17 residues. The V segment lost 3 bases and the J segment 1 base; nucleotides outside the gene matches: 12. CDR3 nucleotide sequence: TGCAGCGTTGACGGTTTACGGGAGGGCCGAGGCACAGATACGCAGTATTTT. Its protein is CSVDGLREGRGTDTQYF.